The TCR beta chain described here comes from a study of cytomegalovirus exposure and HLA in healthy donors. Germline assignment: CDR1 MDHEN and CDR2 SYDVKM. The CDR3 runs to 14 residues. Trimming took 10 bases from V and 3 from J; bases not matched to a gene: 10. This clone was observed a handful of times. Antigen: not known. The PCR ran on 60 Vbeta and 13 Jbeta primers. Measured with immunoSEQ multiplex PCR; TCRdb has only the in-frame clones, and not every one. Of fewer than 150,000 clones in the sample, about 68% were seen once. The study's findings and limits: A prior analysis recorded that most TCR beta V segments were productive about 87% or about 30% of the time. It was reported that TCR beta sequences correctly inferred the HLA-A and HLA-B alleles for most subjects. Among TCR beta chains, those listed as cytomegalovirus-associated numbered over 150.

Sequenced input: PBMCs. The gene calls are TRBV28 and TRBJ1-2, with 8 positions matching TRBD1. The sequence was collected from a human donor in good health. For the CDR3, the DNA is TGTGCCACCGGGACAGGTTCCCTAGACTATGGCTACACCTTC. Translating gives CATGTGSLDYGYTF.